What follows are 15 T cell receptor beta chains derived from one specimen sequenced in a study of early T cells in non-severe SARS-CoV-2 infection. Each CDR3 protein gets one entry after TCRdb re-called the 5' RACE reads with MiXCR. This sample has about 84,000 distinct CDR3 sequences, with 9.5% to 13% found just once. Sample: whole blood. The receptors were gathered from an adult who was a healthcare worker with PCR-confirmed SARS-CoV-2 infection or an uninfected control (not recorded which).

This clonotype was seen at least ten times. V gene TRBV27 combines with J gene TRBJ2-5; D might be TRBD1 or TRBD2, each matching 7 bases. The CDR3 spans 16 residues. CDR1 and CDR2 (germline): MNHEY, SMNVEV (reference sequence). V dropped 5 bases and J dropped 5 bases, with 21 bases sitting between them. Here the CDR3 DNA reads TGTGCCAGCAGTCCTTGGGAGGGGGCGTTTGTGGAGACCCAGTACTTC. This gives the protein CASSPWEGAFVETQYF.

This clonotype was observed at least ten times. This rearrangement joins TRBV6-1 to TRBJ1-1; D is unclear. CDR3 length equals 13 residues. With 7 bases removed from V and 11 bases from J, the gap between germline ends came to 20 bases. Germline V CDR1 and CDR2: MNHNS, SASEGT. The CDR3 reads CASIFSGSVGAFF. DNA for the CDR3: TGTGCCAGCATTTTTTCAGGCTCCGTGGGGGCTTTCTTT.

This clonotype was picked up a small number of times. V gene TRBV11-3 combines with J gene TRBJ2-3; D is undetermined. Trimming cost V 5 bases and J 6 bases, with 6 bases left between them. This CDR3 comprises 11 residues. Germline V CDR1 and CDR2: SGHNT, YENEEA. CDR3 amino acids: CASSTTDTQYF. The CDR3 DNA is TGTGCCAGCAGCACTACGGATACGCAGTATTTT.

This clonotype was detected many times. The genes are TRBV7-2 and TRBJ2-2; 9 nucleotides match TRBD1. Germline V gives CDR1 SGHTA, CDR2 FQGNSA. The V and J ends lost 5 bases and 5 bases, in that order; junction bases with no gene match: 6. The CDR3 extends over 15 amino acids. CDR3 nucleotides: TGTGCCAGCAGCCGCGTGACAGGGGGTACCGGGGAGCTGTTTTTT. This codes for CASSRVTGGTGELFF.

In its sample, this clonotype was seen many times. The chain couples TRBV5-1 to TRBJ2-3; 9 bases map to TRBD1. The CDR3 is 14 amino acids. Germline CDR1 reads SGHRS; CDR2 reads YFSETQ. V was pared by 3 bases and J by 3 bases, with 2 bases of the junction left unmatched. The CDR3 nucleotides are TGCGCCAGCAGCTCCGGACAGGGGACAGATACGCAGTATTTT. This codes for CASSSGQGTDTQYF.

As for this clonotype: A single base separates this from a much larger clone, so it may be a read error. The rearrangement uses TRBV5-1 and TRBJ2-3, with TRBD2 identical over 8 bases. The CDR3 consists of 14 residues. Germline V gene data show CDR1 as SGHRS and CDR2 as YFSETQ. Here the CDR3 reads CARSSAGGTDTQYF. DNA for the CDR3: TGCGCCAGAAGCTCAGCGGGGGGCACAGATACGCAGTATTTT.

This clonotype was observed many times. V gene TRBV7-2 combines with J gene TRBJ1-2; D is possibly TRBD1 (5 bases). The CDR3 extends over 15 amino acids. The V gene's germline CDR1 is SGHTA and CDR2 FQGNSA. Trimming shortened V by 5 bases and J by 3 bases, and 16 bases separated the two germline ends. This chain's CDR3 is CASSHLGHGDYGYTF. Written as DNA, the CDR3 is TGTGCCAGCAGCCACCTAGGACATGGGGACTATGGCTACACCTTC.

This chain connects TRBV11-2 to TRBJ2-5, with TRBD1 matching 9 bases. In germline, CDR1 is SGHAT, CDR2 FQNNGV. The CDR3 runs to 16 residues. V shed 5 bases, J shed 2 bases, and the junction held 9 bases outside the gene matches. CDR3 sequence (DNA): TGTGCCAGCAGCACGCGGGGACAGGGAAGGCAAGAGACCCAGTACTTC. Translated: CASSTRGQGRQETQYF.

This clonotype came up many times. V usage is TRBV18 and J usage is TRBJ2-7; 9 bases map to TRBD2. The CDR3 sequence is 17 residues long. The V segment lost 0 bases and the J segment 2 bases; nucleotides outside the gene matches: 8. Germline values: CDR1 KGHSH, CDR2 LQKENI. CDR3 loop: CASSPPSRLAGTYEQYF. The CDR3 DNA reads TGTGCCAGCTCACCACCCTCCCGTCTAGCGGGGACCTACGAGCAGTACTTC. The entire variable domain, with the rest obtained from reference TRBV18 and TRBJ2-7, is as follows: NAGVMQNPRHLVRRRGQEARLRCSPMKGHSHVYWYRQLPEEGLKFMVYLQKENIIDESGMPKERFSAEFPKEGPSILRIQQVVRGDSAAYFCASSPPSRLAGTYEQYFGPGTRLTVT.

The CDR3 coding sequence is TGTGCCAGCAGTTTTCGGGCCGGGGGGCAGGGATATGGCTACACCTTC. Translating gives CASSFRAGGQGYGYTF. The rearrangement uses TRBV27 and TRBJ1-2; perhaps TRBD1 as D (6 bases). V was cut by 3 bases and J by 5 bases, with 19 bases left in between. The germline V gene has CDR1 MNHEY and CDR2 SMNVEV (reference sequence). There are 16 residues in the CDR3.

The chain joins TRBV6-5 to TRBJ1-1; D unclear. The CDR3 length is 14 residues. Germline CDR1 MNHEY, CDR2 SVGAGI. The V end lost 4 bases, the J end lost 10 bases, and 19 bases lay between the germline ends. CDR3 sequence (DNA): TGTGCCAGCAGTTTGGGTCCGGAGATGGAAATAGCTTTCTTT. It specifies CASSLGPEMEIAFF.

The gene calls are TRBV6-1 and TRBJ2-5; the match to TRBD2 covers 9 bases. V was pared by 2 bases and J by 5 bases, with 6 bases of the junction left unmatched. This CDR3 is built from 15 residues. Germline CDR1 MNHNS, CDR2 SASEGT. The CDR3, as DNA: TGTGCCAGCAGTGAACTAGCGGGGCTCGAGGAGACCCAGTACTTC. Residues: CASSELAGLEETQYF.

A word on this clonotype: Relative to the germline gene, one junction end is altered; a read error may explain this. The J gene is TRBJ1-2, the V gene TRBV25-1; 7 nucleotides agree with TRBD1. CDR1 is MGHDK and CDR2 is SYGVNS in the germline V gene. The CDR3 contains 15 residues. CDR3 coding DNA: TGTGTCAGCAGAGTCTCCGGACAGGAGAACTATGGCTACACCTTC. This translates into CVSRVSGQENYGYTF.

The chain carries TRBV12-3 or TRBV12-4 and TRBJ1-4; D uncertain. The CDR3 runs 13 residues. V gave up 5 bases and J gave up 3 bases, with 7 bases separating them. The CDR3 region has the DNA TGTGCCAGCAGTGCTACAGCTAATGAAAAACTGTTTTTT. This gives the protein CASSATANEKLFF.

CDR3 bases: TGTGCCAGCAGCTTAGTGGACTTTTTCGGGAACATTCAGTACTTC. Protein: CASSLVDFFGNIQYF. The chain joins TRBV7-9 to TRBJ2-4; D may be TRBD2 (5 bases). V shed 1 base and J shed 7 bases, with 14 bases lying between them. The CDR3 consists of 15 residues. Germline V gene data show CDR1 as SEHNR and CDR2 as FQNEAQ (reference sequence).